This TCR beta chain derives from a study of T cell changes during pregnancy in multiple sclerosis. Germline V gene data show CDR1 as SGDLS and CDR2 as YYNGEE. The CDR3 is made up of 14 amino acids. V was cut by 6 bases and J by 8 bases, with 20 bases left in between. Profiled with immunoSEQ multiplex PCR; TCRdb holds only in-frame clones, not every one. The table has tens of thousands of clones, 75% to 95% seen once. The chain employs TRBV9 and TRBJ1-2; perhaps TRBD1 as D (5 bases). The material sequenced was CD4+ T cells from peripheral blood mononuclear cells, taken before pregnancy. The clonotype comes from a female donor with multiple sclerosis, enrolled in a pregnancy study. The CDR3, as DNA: TGTGCCAGCACCGCAGGGAATGGAGTGTCGGGCTACACCTTC. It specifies CASTAGNGVSGYTF.